The present T cell receptor beta chain was sequenced within a study of neurological immune-mediated disorders. Across the study: A relapsing-remitting course was seen in about 90% of the roughly 35 multiple sclerosis patients and a secondary progressive course in 3.

TCRdb reprocessed the 5' RACE reads with MiXCR, giving one entry per CDR3 protein. The profile shows roughly 88,000 distinct CDR3 sequences, roughly 3.2% of them singletons. PBMCs numbering 2 million and stored at -80 C yielded the unsorted libraries. Study conclusions and caveats: The repertoires of 18 of 34 multiple sclerosis patients fell into one related-CDR3 cluster (a possible signature) under phylogenetic grouping. Falling below healthy controls, multiple sclerosis showed the least TCR clonal expansion, while HTLV-1-associated myelopathy showed the most.

Unmatched junction bases numbered 11, after V lost 0 bases and J lost 1 base. The CDR3 has 19 amino acids. Germline V gives CDR1 MGHDK, CDR2 SYGVNS. This clonotype appeared many times. No antigen is known for it. The chain combines TRBV25-1 with TRBJ2-2; TRBD2 matches 7 bases. The sequence was obtained from a woman between 50 and 59 years old with multiple sclerosis. The sequenced sample was PBMCs. In DNA form, the CDR3 reads TGTGCCAGCAGTGAATATAGGGCCCAATTAGCGGGGAACACCGGGGAGCTGTTTTTT. Protein product: CASSEYRAQLAGNTGELFF. Combining the CDR3 with reference TRBV25-1 and TRBJ2-2 gives the whole variable domain EADIYQTPRYLVIGTGKKITLECSQTMGHDKMYWYQQDPGMELHLIHYSYGVNSTEKGDLSSESTVSRIRTEHFPLTLESARPSHTSQYLCASSEYRAQLAGNTGELFFGEGSRLTVL.